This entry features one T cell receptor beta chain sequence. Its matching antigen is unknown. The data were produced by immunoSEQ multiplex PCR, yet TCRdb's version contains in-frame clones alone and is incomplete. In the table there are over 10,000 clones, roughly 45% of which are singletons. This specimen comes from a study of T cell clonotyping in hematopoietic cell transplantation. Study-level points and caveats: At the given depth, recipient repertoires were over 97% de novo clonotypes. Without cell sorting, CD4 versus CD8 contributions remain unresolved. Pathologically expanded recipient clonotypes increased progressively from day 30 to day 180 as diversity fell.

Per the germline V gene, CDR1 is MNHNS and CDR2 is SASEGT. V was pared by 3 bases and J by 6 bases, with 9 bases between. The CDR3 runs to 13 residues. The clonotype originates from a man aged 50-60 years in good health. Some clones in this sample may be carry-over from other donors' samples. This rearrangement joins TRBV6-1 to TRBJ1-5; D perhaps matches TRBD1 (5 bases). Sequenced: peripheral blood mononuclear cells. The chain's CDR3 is CASSDLGGQPQHF. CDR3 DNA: TGTGCCAGCAGTGATCTCGGGGGTCAGCCCCAGCATTTT.